The 5 T cell receptor beta chains below come from one sample, sequenced in a study of post-analysis software for immune sequencing data. The authors incorporated unique molecular identifiers into the TCR beta cDNA libraries. In TCRdb, the PCR reads were re-called with MiXCR into one record per CDR3 protein. The sample holds 150,000 or so distinct CDR3 sequences, around 34% seen once. The sequencing used blood, collected after autologous hematopoietic stem cell transplantation. The source is a girl between 5 and 17 years old with multiple sclerosis.

This clonotype was seen only a few times. The CDR3 coding sequence is TGTGCCAGCAGAAGCGGGGACCACGAGCAGTACTTC. Protein: CASRSGDHEQYF. The rearrangement joins TRBV7-8 to TRBJ2-7, with 7 nucleotides matching TRBD2. Germline values: CDR1 SGHVS, CDR2 FQNEAQ. The CDR3 is made up of 12 amino acids. Trimming took 6 bases from V and 5 from J; bases not matched to a gene: 4.

This clonotype was seen just once. V and J are TRBV28 and TRBJ1-6; D perhaps matches TRBD1 (6 bases). CDR1 is MDHEN, CDR2 SYDVKM, per germline. This CDR3 region has 14 residues. V lost 6 bases and J 7 bases, leaving 13 bases between the germline ends. The CDR3 is CASRTGLGNSPLHF. The CDR3 nucleotides are TGTGCCAGCAGAACAGGGCTGGGAAATTCACCCCTCCACTTT.

The table lists this clonotype with a few counts. The V call is TRBV7-8, the J call TRBJ2-3; D unresolved. V shed 4 bases and J shed 2 bases, with 10 bases lying between them. The length of the CDR3 is 14 residues. The V gene's germline CDR1 is SGHVS and CDR2 FQNEAQ. In nucleotides, the CDR3 is TGTGCCAGCAGCTCCGAAGTTGTCACAGATACGCAGTATTTT. Translating gives CASSSEVVTDTQYF.

The chain couples TRBV13 to TRBJ2-5, with D hard to call. This CDR3 region has 16 residues. Trimming removed 6 bases from V and 5 bases from J, with 22 bases in between. Germline CDR1 PRHDT, CDR2 FYEKMQ (reference sequence). CDR3 sequence reads: CASSGPATFLFETQYF. The DNA of the CDR3 is TGTGCCAGCAGTGGGCCAGCTACTTTCCTTTTTGAGACCCAGTACTTC.

V gene TRBV20-1 combines with J gene TRBJ2-1; perhaps D is TRBD1 or TRBD2 (5 bases each). This CDR3 comprises 12 residues. CDR1 DFQATT and CDR2 SNEGSKA come from the germline V gene (reference sequence). The ends were cut back, 6 bases at V and 11 bases at J, with 17 bases in the middle. CDR3 coding DNA: TGCAGTGCAGACCGGGACCCAGAGAAGCAGTTCTTC. This translates into CSADRDPEKQFF.